This is a list of T cell receptor beta chains from one sample in a study of cytomegalovirus exposure and HLA in healthy donors. Some clones are missing from TCRdb's copy, which holds only in-frame ones; the method was immunoSEQ multiplex PCR. The sample contains approximately 200,000 clones, around three quarters of which appear only once. Source material: PBMCs. All receptors derive from a man aged 35-49 years in good health and CMV-seronegative. Both conserved end residues are part of each CDR3. Each record gives: clone size, CDR3 length, J gene, V gene, CDR3 protein. Size is omitted from some rows. Given values are once, few, many or a class for expanded clones.

clone size: NA; CDR3 length: 13; J gene: TRBJ1-1; V gene: TRBV11-2; CDR3 protein: CASSLGTQTEAFF
clone size: NA; CDR3 length: 14; J gene: TRBJ1-3; V gene: TRBV9; CDR3 protein: CASSVEGAGNTIYF
clone size: once; CDR3 length: 13; J gene: TRBJ1-5; V gene: TRBV6-6; CDR3 protein: CASSYYGGQPQHF
clone size: NA; CDR3 length: 16; J gene: TRBJ1-2; V gene: TRBV28; CDR3 protein: CASSPLTGRSDYGYTF
clone size: NA; CDR3 length: 15; J gene: TRBJ2-1; V gene: TRBV7-2; CDR3 protein: CASSLEAGVYNEQFF
clone size: NA; CDR3 length: 16; J gene: TRBJ2-3; V gene: TRBV25-1; CDR3 protein: CASSGTHRTSTDTQYF
clone size: NA; CDR3 length: 17; J gene: TRBJ2-5; V gene: TRBV7-2; CDR3 protein: CASSLPGQGFTRETQYF
clone size: NA; CDR3 length: 12; J gene: TRBJ1-4; V gene: TRBV6-1; CDR3 protein: CASRTGGEKLFF
clone size: NA; CDR3 length: 12; J gene: TRBJ2-7; V gene: TRBV27; CDR3 protein: CASSLLGDEQYF
clone size: few; CDR3 length: 15; J gene: TRBJ2-1; V gene: TRBV7-3; CDR3 protein: CASSRTAGSYNEQFF
clone size: NA; CDR3 length: 17; J gene: TRBJ1-2; V gene: TRBV9; CDR3 protein: CASSASPGTHSNYGYTF
clone size: NA; CDR3 length: 16; J gene: TRBJ2-3; V gene: TRBV7-3; CDR3 protein: CASSLGSSAFTDTQYF
clone size: NA; CDR3 length: 12; J gene: TRBJ1-5; V gene: TRBV30; CDR3 protein: CAWSFRGQPQHF
clone size: once; CDR3 length: 19; J gene: TRBJ2-2; V gene: TRBV9; CDR3 protein: CASSDPHPLAGVNTGELFF
clone size: NA; CDR3 length: 13; J gene: TRBJ1-2; V gene: TRBV18; CDR3 protein: CASSPRQDYGYTF
clone size: NA; CDR3 length: 16; J gene: TRBJ2-7; V gene: TRBV15; CDR3 protein: CATSRDSPVLEYEQYF
clone size: NA; CDR3 length: 18; J gene: TRBJ2-5; V gene: TRBV7-2; CDR3 protein: CASSLALLAGASQETQYF
clone size: NA; CDR3 length: 11; J gene: TRBJ1-1; V gene: TRBV30; CDR3 protein: CAWRANTEAFF
clone size: NA; CDR3 length: 15; J gene: TRBJ2-2; V gene: TRBV6-1; CDR3 protein: CASSEVWRNTGELFF
clone size: few; CDR3 length: 15; J gene: TRBJ1-1; V gene: TRBV6-6; CDR3 protein: CASSIAGVGATEAFF
clone size: NA; CDR3 length: 12; J gene: TRBJ1-1; V gene: TRBV6-6; CDR3 protein: CASSGPNTEAFF
clone size: NA; CDR3 length: 13; J gene: TRBJ2-1; V gene: TRBV4-2; CDR3 protein: CASSRGGENEQFF
clone size: NA; CDR3 length: 17; J gene: TRBJ1-2; V gene: TRBV11-2; CDR3 protein: CASSSIRDRRTLYGYTF
clone size: NA; CDR3 length: 15; J gene: TRBJ2-1; V gene: TRBV6-4; CDR3 protein: CASSVWASVYNEQFF
clone size: once; CDR3 length: 16; J gene: TRBJ1-6; V gene: TRBV7-8; CDR3 protein: CASSLHKGNPISPLHF
clone size: few; CDR3 length: 15; J gene: TRBJ2-7; V gene: TRBV9; CDR3 protein: CASSVEPGPTYEQYF
clone size: NA; CDR3 length: 14; J gene: TRBJ2-5; V gene: TRBV5-1; CDR3 protein: CASSLEGVAETQYF
clone size: NA; CDR3 length: 14; J gene: TRBJ1-1; V gene: TRBV2; CDR3 protein: CASSRVSRVTEAFF
clone size: NA; CDR3 length: 15; J gene: TRBJ1-1; V gene: TRBV5-1; CDR3 protein: CASSFLTGGGTEAFF
clone size: NA; CDR3 length: 17; J gene: TRBJ1-3; V gene: TRBV5-1; CDR3 protein: CASSGQPFSLSGNTIYF
clone size: NA; CDR3 length: 15; J gene: TRBJ2-7; V gene: TRBV6-5; CDR3 protein: CASSSTSVQSYEQYF
clone size: few; CDR3 length: 14; J gene: TRBJ1-4; V gene: TRBV4-2; CDR3 protein: CASSQGQHNEKLFF
clone size: NA; CDR3 length: 15; J gene: TRBJ1-6; V gene: TRBV5-4; CDR3 protein: CASSLDRGLGSPLHF
clone size: NA; CDR3 length: 16; J gene: TRBJ1-3; V gene: TRBV9; CDR3 protein: CASSPQKGVSGNTIYF
clone size: few; CDR3 length: 15; J gene: TRBJ2-2; V gene: TRBV11-2; CDR3 protein: CASSLDGGEPGELFF
clone size: few; CDR3 length: 13; J gene: TRBJ1-2; V gene: TRBV28; CDR3 protein: CASSLTGDYGYTF
clone size: NA; CDR3 length: 16; J gene: TRBJ2-5; V gene: TRBV7-9; CDR3 protein: CASSLGHGGAQETQYF
clone size: NA; CDR3 length: 17; J gene: TRBJ2-1; V gene: TRBV6-1; CDR3 protein: CASSETGLAGFYNEQFF
clone size: many; CDR3 length: 14; J gene: TRBJ1-3; V gene: TRBV4-3; CDR3 protein: CASSQEQGENTIYF
clone size: NA; CDR3 length: 13; J gene: TRBJ2-1; V gene: TRBV27; CDR3 protein: CASRLAGGNEQFF
clone size: NA; CDR3 length: 19; J gene: TRBJ1-2; V gene: TRBV5-1; CDR3 protein: CASDFGVVPRKDRADGYTF
clone size: few; CDR3 length: 17; J gene: TRBJ2-1; V gene: TRBV14; CDR3 protein: CASSPRGGGRIDNEQFF
clone size: NA; CDR3 length: 14; J gene: TRBJ2-7; V gene: TRBV7-9; CDR3 protein: CASSLGRSSYEQYF
clone size: once; CDR3 length: 13; J gene: TRBJ2-7; V gene: TRBV4-3; CDR3 protein: CASAPGQSYEQYF